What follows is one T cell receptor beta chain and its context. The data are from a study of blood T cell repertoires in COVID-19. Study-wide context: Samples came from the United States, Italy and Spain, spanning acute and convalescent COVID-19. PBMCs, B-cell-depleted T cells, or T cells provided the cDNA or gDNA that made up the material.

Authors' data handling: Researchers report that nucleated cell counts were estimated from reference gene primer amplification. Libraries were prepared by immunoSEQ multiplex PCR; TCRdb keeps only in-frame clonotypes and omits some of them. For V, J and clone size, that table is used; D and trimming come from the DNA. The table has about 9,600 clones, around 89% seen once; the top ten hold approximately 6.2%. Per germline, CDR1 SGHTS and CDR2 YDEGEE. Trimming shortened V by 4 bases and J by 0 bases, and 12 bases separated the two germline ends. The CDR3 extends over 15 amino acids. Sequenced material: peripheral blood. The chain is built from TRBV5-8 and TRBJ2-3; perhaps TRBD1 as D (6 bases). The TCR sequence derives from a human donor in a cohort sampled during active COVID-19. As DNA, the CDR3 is TGTGCCAGCAGCCGATATAGGGGGAGCACAGATACGCAGTATTTT. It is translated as CASSRYRGSTDTQYF.